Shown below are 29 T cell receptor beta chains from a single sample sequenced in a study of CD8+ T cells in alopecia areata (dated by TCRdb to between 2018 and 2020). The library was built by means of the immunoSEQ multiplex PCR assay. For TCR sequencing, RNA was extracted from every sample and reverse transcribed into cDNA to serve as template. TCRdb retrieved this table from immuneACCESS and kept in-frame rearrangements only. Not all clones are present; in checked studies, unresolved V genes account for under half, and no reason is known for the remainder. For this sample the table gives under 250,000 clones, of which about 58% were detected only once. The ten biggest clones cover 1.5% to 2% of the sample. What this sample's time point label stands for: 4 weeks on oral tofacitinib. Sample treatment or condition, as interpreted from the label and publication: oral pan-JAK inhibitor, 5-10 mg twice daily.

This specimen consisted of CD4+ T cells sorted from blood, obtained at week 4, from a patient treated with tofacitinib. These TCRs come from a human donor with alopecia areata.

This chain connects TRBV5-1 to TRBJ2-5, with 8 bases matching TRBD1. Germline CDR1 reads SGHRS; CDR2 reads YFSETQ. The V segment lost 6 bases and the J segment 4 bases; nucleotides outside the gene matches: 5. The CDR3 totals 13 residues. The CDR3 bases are TGCGCCAGCACCGGACAGGGAGGAGAGACCCAGTACTTC. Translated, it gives CASTGQGGETQYF.

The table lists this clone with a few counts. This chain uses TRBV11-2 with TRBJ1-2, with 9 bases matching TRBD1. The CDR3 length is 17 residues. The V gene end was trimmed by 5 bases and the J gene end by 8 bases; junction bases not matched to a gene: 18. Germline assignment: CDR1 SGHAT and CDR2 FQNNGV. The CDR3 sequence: CASSRFSGQGAAGGYTF. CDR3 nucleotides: TGTGCCAGCAGCCGTTTTTCGGGACAGGGCGCCGCGGGCGGCTACACCTTC.

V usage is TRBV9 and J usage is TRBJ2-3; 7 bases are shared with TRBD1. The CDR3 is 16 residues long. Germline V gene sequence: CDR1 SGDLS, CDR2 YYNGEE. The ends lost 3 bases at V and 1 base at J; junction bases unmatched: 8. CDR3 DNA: TGTGCCAGCAGCGCCCACTCCGACAGGGGCACAGATACGCAGTATTTT. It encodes CASSAHSDRGTDTQYF.

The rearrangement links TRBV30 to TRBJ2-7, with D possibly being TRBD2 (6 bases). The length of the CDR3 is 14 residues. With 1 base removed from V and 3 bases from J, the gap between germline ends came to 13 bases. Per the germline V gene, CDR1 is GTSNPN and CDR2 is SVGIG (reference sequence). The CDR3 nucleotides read TGTGCCTGGAGTGCGGGGGAGTTCGTCTACGAGCAGTACTTC. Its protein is CAWSAGEFVYEQYF.

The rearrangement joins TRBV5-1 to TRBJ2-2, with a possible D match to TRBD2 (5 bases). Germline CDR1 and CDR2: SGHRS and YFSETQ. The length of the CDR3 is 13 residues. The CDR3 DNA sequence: TGCGCTTCCAATGGTGGAGCGGTCGGGGAGCTGTTTTTT. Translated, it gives CASNGGAVGELFF.

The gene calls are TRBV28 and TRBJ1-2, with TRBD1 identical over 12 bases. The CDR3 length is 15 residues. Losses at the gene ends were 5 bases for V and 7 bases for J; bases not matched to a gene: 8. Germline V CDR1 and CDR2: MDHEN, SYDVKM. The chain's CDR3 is CASSAGQGASGGYTF. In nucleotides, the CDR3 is TGTGCCAGCAGTGCGGGACAGGGGGCTAGTGGTGGCTACACCTTC.

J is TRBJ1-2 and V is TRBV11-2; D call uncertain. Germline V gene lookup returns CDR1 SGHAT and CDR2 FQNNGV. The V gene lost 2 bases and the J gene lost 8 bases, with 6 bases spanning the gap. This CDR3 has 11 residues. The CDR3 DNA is TGTGCCAGCAGCTTATCGAGCGGCTACACCTTC. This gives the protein CASSLSSGYTF.

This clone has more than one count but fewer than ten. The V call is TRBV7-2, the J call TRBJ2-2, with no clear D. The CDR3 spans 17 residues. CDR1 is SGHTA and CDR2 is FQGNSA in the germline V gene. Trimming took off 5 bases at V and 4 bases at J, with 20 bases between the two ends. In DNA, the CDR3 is TGTGCCAGCAGCCGCAGAGGCAGAGCCCTTTCCACCGGGGAGCTGTTTTTT. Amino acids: CASSRRGRALSTGELFF.

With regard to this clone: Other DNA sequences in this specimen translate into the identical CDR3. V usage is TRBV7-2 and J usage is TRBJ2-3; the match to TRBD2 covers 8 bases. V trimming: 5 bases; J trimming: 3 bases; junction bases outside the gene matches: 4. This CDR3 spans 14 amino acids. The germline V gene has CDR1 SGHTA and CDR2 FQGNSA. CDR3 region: CASSPRLATDTQYF. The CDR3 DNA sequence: TGTGCCAGCAGCCCAAGACTAGCGACAGATACGCAGTATTTT.

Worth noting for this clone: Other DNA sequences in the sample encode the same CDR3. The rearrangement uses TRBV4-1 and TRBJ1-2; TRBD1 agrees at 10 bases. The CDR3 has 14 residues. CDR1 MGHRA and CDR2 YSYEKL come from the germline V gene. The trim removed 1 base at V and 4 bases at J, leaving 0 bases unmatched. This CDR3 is CASSQGTGGYGYTF. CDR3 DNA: TGCGCCAGCAGCCAAGGGACAGGGGGCTATGGCTACACCTTC.

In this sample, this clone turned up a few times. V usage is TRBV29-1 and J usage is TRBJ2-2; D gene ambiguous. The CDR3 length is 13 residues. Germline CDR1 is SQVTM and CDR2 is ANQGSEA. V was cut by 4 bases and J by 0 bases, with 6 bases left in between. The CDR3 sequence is CSVGQANTGELFF. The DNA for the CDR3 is TGCAGCGTTGGGCAGGCGAACACCGGGGAGCTGTTTTTT.

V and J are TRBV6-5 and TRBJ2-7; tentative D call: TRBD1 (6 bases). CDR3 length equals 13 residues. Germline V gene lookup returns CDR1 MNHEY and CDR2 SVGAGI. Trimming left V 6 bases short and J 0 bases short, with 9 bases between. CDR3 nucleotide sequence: TGTGCCAGCAGACAGGGCAGCTCCTACGAGCAGTACTTC. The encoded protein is CASRQGSSYEQYF.

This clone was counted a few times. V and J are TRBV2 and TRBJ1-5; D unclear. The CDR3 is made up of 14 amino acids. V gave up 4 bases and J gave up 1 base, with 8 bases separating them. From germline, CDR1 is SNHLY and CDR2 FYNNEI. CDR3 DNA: TGTGCCAGCAGTGGAATGGCCAGCAATCAGCCCCAGCATTTT. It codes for CASSGMASNQPQHF.

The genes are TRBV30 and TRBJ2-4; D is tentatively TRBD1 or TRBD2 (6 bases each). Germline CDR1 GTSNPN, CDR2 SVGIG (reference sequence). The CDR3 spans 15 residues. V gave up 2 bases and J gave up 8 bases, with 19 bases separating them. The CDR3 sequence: CAWSLGPTRGDIQYF. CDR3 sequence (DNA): TGTGCCTGGAGTCTGGGACCTACGAGGGGGGACATTCAGTACTTC.

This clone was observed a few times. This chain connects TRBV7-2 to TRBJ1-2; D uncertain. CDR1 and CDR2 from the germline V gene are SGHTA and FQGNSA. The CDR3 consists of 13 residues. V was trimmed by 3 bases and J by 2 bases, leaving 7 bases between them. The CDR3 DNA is TGTGCCAGCAGCTTTAACAGAAACTATGGCTACACCTTC. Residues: CASSFNRNYGYTF.

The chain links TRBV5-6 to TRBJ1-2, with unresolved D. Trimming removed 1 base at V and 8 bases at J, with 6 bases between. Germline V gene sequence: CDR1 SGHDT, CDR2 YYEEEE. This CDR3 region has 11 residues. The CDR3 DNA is TGTGCCAGCAGCTTGTCTGCAGGCTACACCTTC. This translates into CASSLSAGYTF.

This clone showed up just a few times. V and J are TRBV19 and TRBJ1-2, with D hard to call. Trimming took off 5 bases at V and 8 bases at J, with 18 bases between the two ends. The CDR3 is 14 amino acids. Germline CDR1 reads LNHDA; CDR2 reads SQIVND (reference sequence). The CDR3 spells CASSPIPDPSGYTF. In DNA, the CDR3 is TGTGCCAGTAGTCCCATACCTGACCCTAGCGGCTACACCTTC. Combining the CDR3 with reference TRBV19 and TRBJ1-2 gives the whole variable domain DGGITQSPKYLFRKEGQNVTLSCEQNLNHDAMYWYRQDPGQGLRLIYYSQIVNDFQKGDIAEGYSVSREKKESFPLTVTSAQKNPTAFYLCASSPIPDPSGYTFGSGTRLTVV.

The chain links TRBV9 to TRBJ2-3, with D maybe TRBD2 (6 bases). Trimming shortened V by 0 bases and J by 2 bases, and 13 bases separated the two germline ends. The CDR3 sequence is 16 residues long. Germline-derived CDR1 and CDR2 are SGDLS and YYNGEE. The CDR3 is CASSVAAGSVTDTQYF. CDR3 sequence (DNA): TGTGCCAGCAGCGTAGCTGCGGGATCCGTCACAGATACGCAGTATTTT. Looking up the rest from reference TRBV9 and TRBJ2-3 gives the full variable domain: DSGVTQTPKHLITATGQRVTLRCSPRSGDLSVYWYQQSLDQGLQFLIQYYNGEERAKGNILERFSAQQFPDLHSELNLSSLELGDSALYFCASSVAAGSVTDTQYFGPGTRLTVL.

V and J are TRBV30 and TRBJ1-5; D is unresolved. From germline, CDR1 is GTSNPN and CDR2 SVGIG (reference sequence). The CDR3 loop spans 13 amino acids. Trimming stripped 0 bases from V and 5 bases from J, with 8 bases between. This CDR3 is CAWSVLHDQPQHF. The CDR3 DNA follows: TGTGCCTGGAGTGTACTTCATGATCAGCCCCAGCATTTT.

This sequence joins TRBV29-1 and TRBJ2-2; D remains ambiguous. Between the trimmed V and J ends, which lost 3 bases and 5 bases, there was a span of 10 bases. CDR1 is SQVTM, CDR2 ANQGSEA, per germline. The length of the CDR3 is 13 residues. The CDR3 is CSVDWVGTGELFF. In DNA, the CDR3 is TGCAGCGTTGACTGGGTCGGGACCGGGGAGCTGTTTTTT.

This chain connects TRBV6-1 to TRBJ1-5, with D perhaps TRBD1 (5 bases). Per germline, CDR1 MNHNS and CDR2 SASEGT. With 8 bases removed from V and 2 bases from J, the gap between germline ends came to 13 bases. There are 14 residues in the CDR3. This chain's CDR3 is CASWQGRGNQPQHF. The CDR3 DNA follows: TGTGCCAGCTGGCAGGGACGAGGCAATCAGCCCCAGCATTTT.

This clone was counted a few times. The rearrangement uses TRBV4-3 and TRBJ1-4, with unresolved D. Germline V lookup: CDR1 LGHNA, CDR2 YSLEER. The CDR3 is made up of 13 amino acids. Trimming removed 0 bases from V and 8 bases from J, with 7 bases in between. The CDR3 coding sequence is TGCGCCAGCAGCCAAGATTTTAGGGAAAAACTGTTTTTT. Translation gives CASSQDFREKLFF.

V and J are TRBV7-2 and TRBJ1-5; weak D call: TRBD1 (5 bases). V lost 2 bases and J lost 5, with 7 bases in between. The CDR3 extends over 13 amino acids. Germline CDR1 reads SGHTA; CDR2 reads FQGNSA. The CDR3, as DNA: TGTGCCAGCAGCTTACTGGGGGATCAGCCCCAGCATTTT. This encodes CASSLLGDQPQHF.

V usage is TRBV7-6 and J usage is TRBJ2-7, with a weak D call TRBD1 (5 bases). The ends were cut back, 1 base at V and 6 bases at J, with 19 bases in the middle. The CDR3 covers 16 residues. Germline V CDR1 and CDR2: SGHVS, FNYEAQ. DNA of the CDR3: TGTGCCAGCAGCTTAGGTAGGCAGGGCGGTTCGTTCGAGCAGTACTTC. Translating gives CASSLGRQGGSFEQYF. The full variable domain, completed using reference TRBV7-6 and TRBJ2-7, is GAGVSQSPRYKVTKRGQDVALRCDPISGHVSLYWYRQALGQGPEFLTYFNYEAQQDKSGLPNDRFSAERPEGSISTLTIQRTEQRDSAMYRCASSLGRQGGSFEQYFGPGTRLTVT.

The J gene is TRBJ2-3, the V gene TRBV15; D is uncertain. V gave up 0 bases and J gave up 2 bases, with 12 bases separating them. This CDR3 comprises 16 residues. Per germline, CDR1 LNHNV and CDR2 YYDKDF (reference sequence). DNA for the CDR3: TGTGCCACCAGCAGAGACGGCCCCCTAAACACAGATACGCAGTATTTT. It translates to CATSRDGPLNTDTQYF.

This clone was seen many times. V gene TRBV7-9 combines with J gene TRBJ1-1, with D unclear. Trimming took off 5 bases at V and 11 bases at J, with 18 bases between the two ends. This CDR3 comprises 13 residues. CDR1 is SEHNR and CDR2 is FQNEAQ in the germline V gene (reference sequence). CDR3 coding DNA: TGTGCCAGCAGCCTGGGCGTGACCAACCTCGCTTTCTTT. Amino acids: CASSLGVTNLAFF.

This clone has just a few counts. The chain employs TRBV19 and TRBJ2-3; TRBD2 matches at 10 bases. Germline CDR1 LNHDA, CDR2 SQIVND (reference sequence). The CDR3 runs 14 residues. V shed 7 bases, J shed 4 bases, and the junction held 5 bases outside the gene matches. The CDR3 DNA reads TGTGCCAGTATGCCGAGCGGGGGGGCAGATACGCAGTATTTT. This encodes CASMPSGGADTQYF.

The chain's CDR3 is CASSQSTRQGGTDTQYF. DNA of the CDR3: TGCGCCAGCAGCCAATCGACACGTCAAGGGGGCACAGATACGCAGTATTTT. The genes are TRBV4-3 and TRBJ2-3; TRBD1 is a possible D gene (5 bases). The V and J ends lost 2 bases and 1 base respectively, with 16 bases between them. The CDR3 is 17 amino acids. The V gene's germline CDR1 is LGHNA and CDR2 YSLEER.

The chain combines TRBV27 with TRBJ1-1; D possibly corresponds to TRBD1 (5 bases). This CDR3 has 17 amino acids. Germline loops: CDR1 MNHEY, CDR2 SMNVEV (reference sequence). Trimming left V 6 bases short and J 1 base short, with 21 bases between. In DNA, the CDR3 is TGTGCCAGCAGCCTGGTCGGTACAGGAAGACCGAACACTGAAGCTTTCTTT. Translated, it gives CASSLVGTGRPNTEAFF.